The entry below gives a single TCR beta chain sequence along with its context. This specimen belongs to a study of blood T cell repertoires in COVID-19. Libraries were prepared by immunoSEQ multiplex PCR; TCRdb keeps only in-frame clonotypes and omits some of them. Among 150,000 to 200,000 clones, 85% to 90% were seen once, and the ten largest hold 3.7%. The CDR3 covers 14 residues. Germline lookup yields CDR1 KGHDR and CDR2 SFDVKD. V dropped 7 bases and J dropped 4 bases, with 13 bases sitting between them. The clonotype originates from a man younger than 35 with active or convalescent COVID-19. J is TRBJ2-1 and V is TRBV24-1; D possibly corresponds to TRBD2 (6 bases). The sequenced sample was peripheral blood. The CDR3 region has the DNA TGTGCCACCAGCCCCACACGGGGGTACAATGAGCAGTTCTTC. This codes for CATSPTRGYNEQFF.